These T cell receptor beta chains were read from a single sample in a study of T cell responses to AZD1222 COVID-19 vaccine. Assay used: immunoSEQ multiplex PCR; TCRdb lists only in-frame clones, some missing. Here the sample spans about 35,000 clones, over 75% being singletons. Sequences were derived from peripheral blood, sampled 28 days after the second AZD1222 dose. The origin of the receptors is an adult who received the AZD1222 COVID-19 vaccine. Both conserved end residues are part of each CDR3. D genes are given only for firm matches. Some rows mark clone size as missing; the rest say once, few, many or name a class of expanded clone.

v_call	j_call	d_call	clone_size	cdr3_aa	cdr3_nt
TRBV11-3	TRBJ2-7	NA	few	CASSLGTDRTYEQYF	TGTGCCAGCAGCTTAGGTACCGACAGGACCTACGAGCAGTACTTC
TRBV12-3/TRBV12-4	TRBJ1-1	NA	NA	CASRLTGFFEAFF	TGTGCCAGCAGATTAACAGGGTTTTTCGAAGCTTTCTTT
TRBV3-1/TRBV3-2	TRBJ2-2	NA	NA	CASSRTPYDAGELFF	TGTGCCAGCAGTAGGACTCCCTATGATGCCGGGGAGCTGTTTTTT
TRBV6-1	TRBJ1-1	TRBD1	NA	CASSETGFEAFF	TGTGCCAGCAGTGAGACAGGGTTTGAAGCTTTCTTT
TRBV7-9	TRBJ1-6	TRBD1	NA	CASSKAGTGETYNSPLHF	TGTGCCAGCAGCAAAGCCGGGACAGGGGAAACCTATAATTCACCCCTCCACTTT
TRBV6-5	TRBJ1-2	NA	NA	CASTPDDRNYGYTF	TGTGCCAGCACCCCCGACGACAGGAACTATGGCTACACCTTC
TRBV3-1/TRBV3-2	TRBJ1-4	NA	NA	CASSPGAREKLFF	TGTGCCAGCAGCCCAGGGGCTCGGGAAAAACTGTTTTTT
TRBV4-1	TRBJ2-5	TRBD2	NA	CASRPVLPGSVGGGPAETQYF	TGCGCCAGCAGACCCGTCCTCCCAGGATCGGTCGGCGGGGGGCCCGCGGAGACCCAGTACTTC
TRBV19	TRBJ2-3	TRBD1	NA	CASSTSRDRTTDTQYF	TGTGCCAGTAGTACCTCCCGGGACAGGACCACAGATACGCAGTATTTT
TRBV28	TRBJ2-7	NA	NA	CASSLSVSYEQYF	TGTGCCAGCAGTTTATCAGTGAGTTACGAGCAGTACTTC
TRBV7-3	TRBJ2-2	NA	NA	CASSSTPGAAGELFF	TGTGCCAGCAGCTCTACCCCGGGGGCCGCCGGGGAGCTGTTTTTT
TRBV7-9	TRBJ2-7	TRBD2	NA	CASSLAASGNYEQYF	TGTGCCAGCAGCTTAGCCGCTAGCGGAAACTACGAGCAGTACTTC
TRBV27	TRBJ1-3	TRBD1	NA	CASSFGVTGGFGNTIYF	TGTGCCAGCAGTTTCGGTGTGACAGGGGGTTTTGGAAACACCATATATTTT
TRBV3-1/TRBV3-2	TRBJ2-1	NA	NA	CASSQESVYEQFF	TGTGCCAGCAGCCAAGAAAGCGTTTATGAGCAGTTCTTC
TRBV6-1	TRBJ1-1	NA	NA	CASSEVWDTEAFF	TGTGCCAGCAGTGAAGTCTGGGACACTGAAGCTTTCTTT
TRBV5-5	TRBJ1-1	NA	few	CASSGGQNTEAFF	TGTGCCAGCAGCGGCGGACAGAACACTGAAGCTTTCTTT
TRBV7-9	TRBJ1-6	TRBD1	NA	CASSLAATGGSPLHF	TGTGCCAGCAGCTTAGCTGCGACAGGGGGCTCACCCCTCCACTTT
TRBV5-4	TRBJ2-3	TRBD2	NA	CASSSRDYKDTQYF	TGTGCCAGCAGCAGCCGGGACTATAAGGATACGCAGTATTTT
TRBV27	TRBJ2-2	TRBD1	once	CASSFDRDTGELFF	TGTGCCAGCAGTTTCGACAGGGACACCGGGGAGCTGTTTTTT
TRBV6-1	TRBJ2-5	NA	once	CASSEQRGKTQYF	TGTGCCAGCAGTGAACAGAGGGGAAAGACCCAGTACTTC
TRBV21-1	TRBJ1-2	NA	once	CASSPRGNYGYTF	TGTGCCAGCAGCCCCCGGGGTAACTATGGCTACACCTTC
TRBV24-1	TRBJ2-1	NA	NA	CASGLRNEQFF	TGTGCCTCCGGACTCCGCAATGAGCAGTTCTTC
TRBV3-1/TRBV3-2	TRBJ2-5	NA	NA	CASSQDPGPGETQYF	TGTGCCAGCAGCCAAGACCCGGGGCCGGGGGAGACCCAGTACTTC
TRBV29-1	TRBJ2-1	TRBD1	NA	CSVGSRDRGLNEQFF	TGCAGCGTTGGGAGCCGGGACAGGGGCTTGAATGAGCAGTTCTTC
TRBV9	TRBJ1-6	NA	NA	CASSATGDHSPLHF	TGTGCCAGCAGCGCCACCGGGGACCATTCACCCCTCCACTTT